This T cell receptor beta chain is drawn from a study of shared clonotypes between healthy human individuals (dated by TCRdb to about 2020). Describing the broader study: Two women and a few men aged 18 to 49 years were included in the cohort. For each donor, CD4 naive and CD4 memory were each run on three plates, CD8 naive on two plates, and CD8 memory on one plate. To estimate repertoire size and how much clonotypes are shared between individuals, the study performed deep sequencing of blood TCR repertoires from a handful of healthy adults. To increase sequencing depth and limit assay-specific biases, different laboratories used diverse techniques to prepare libraries and sequence TCR repertoires. Between about 0.94 and 8.9 billion PBMCs per donor were obtained by leukapheresis. General study outcomes and caveats: Larger estimated clonotype richness was generally found for naive subsets than for memory subsets. Around 5.4% of naive CD4, roughly 3.6% of naive CD8, roughly 2.4% of memory CD4, and 0.35% to 0.5% of memory CD8 clonotypes were shared across a few donors. Sampling was limited to blood, and TCR repertoires in tissue likely differ from TCR repertoires in blood. Rarefaction of sorted-subset datasets indicated incomplete sequencing despite the large sequencing depth. Compared with non-shared clonotypes, clonotypes shared by all four sorted-subset donors had higher generation probabilities. The small number of donors limited the genetic and exposure-history diversity represented. Based on pairwise subsampling, the degree of clonotype sharing among donors was expected to be affected by sequencing depth.

For the CD8 naive samples, CD45RO-negative cells were positively selected for CCR7, yielding a CD45RA+CCR7+ population from which TemRA cells were excluded. The donors were healthy, HIV-negative adults who had no recently reported acute infections or vaccinations. Only Caucasian adults living in Nashville, Tennessee, USA were represented among the donors. Blood was obtained by leukapheresis, after which PBMCs were separated by Ficoll-Histopaque density gradient centrifugation and cryopreserved in liquid nitrogen vapor phase. Purity and quantity of every magnetically sorted T cell population were checked by analytical flow cytometry. Genomic DNA was isolated from every sorted fraction and measured by UV absorbance on a Nanodrop 2000c. CDR1 SGHRS and CDR2 YFSETQ were looked up in the germline V gene. From the cysteine up to the phenylalanine, the CDR3 has a length of 14 residues. Kept here is only the CDR3 DNA, which spans 42 bases and is read in frame from base 1. Relative to germline, V is 3 bases shorter and J is 0 bases shorter, with 10 bases between their ends.

Details on this clone: Its binding antigen is unknown. Within one base of it there is no much larger clone, and no base qualities were kept.

Using the deep immunoSEQ assay, multiplex PCR amplified TCR CDR3 regions from genomic DNA. Extracted genomic DNA from each cell subset was distributed evenly across all wells of several immunoSEQ 96-well plates, and each plate was treated as a replicate. Each replicate PCR for sorted subsets received about 210 ng genomic DNA, equal to about 30,000 T cell genomes. The purified libraries were quantified using a Qubit 3.0 fluorometer, sized with a Bioanalyzer 2100, and then quantified again using the KAPA Library Quantification kit. Every immunoSEQ 96-well plate was sequenced on a separate single-read 150-cycle Illumina NextSeq 550 flow cell. The study's own analysis went as follows. The immunoSEQ output contained only junctional sequences without quality scores, so filtering could not match that applied to full-length reads. To assign V/J genes and CDR3, sequences were annotated against IMGT germline references using PyIR, a Python wrapper for IgBLAST v1.9. Any read was removed if the V/J assignment was weak (E-value above 1e-6), the CDR3 was missing, or the read contained stop codons, out-of-frame junctions, or ambiguous translated residues. A V3J clonotype was defined by an identical inferred V gene, J gene, and CDR3 amino acid sequence. The percentage overlap between two repertoires was calculated by dividing the number of shared unique clonotypes by the size of the smaller repertoire. Three approaches were used to assess repertoire richness: RTK rarefaction, the Chao1 estimator, and Recon v2.1 estimates of unobserved clonotypes. Generation probabilities were computed with OLGA for all TCRbeta clonotypes obtained by the gDNA method from several donors. TCRdb mirrors the immuneACCESS table, restricted to in-frame sequences. Some clones are absent from its copies; in checked studies, under half trace to an unresolved V gene, and the reason for the others is unknown. V, J and clone size are those of that table, while D and trimming were read from the DNA. In all, the sample holds some 740,000 clones, and over 90% of those were seen once. Of the sample, about 25% falls within the top ten clones.

The TCR comes from a man aged 30-40 years in good health. Input material: naive CD8+ T cells sorted from blood. Reading the label with the study, this specimen's cell subset or site is: CD45RA+CCR7+. Recombination joined TRBV5-1 with TRBJ2-7; a tentative D call is TRBD2 (6 bases match). CDR3 region: CASSYYGGSYEQYF. The sequenced DNA is TGCGCCAGCAGCTACTACGGGGGCTCCTACGAGCAGTACTTC.